This T cell receptor (beta chain) was identified during a study of CD8+CD57+ T cells in acquired aplastic anemia. As for the study in general: Around 3.2 ug was the average amount of DNA from sorted CD4+ and CD8+ cells.

Genomic DNA templated the TCR beta VDJ and CDR3 profiling. TCRdb processed the reads anew with MiXCR; each CDR3 protein has one entry. The sample has 150,000 to 200,000 distinct CDR3 sequences; roughly 48% are singletons. This CDR3 is built from 17 residues. The V and J ends lost 0 bases and 0 bases respectively, with 12 bases between them. Germline V lookup: CDR1 LNHNV, CDR2 YYDKDF (reference sequence). At least ten counts were recorded for this clonotype. Patients picked for sequencing had shown CD8+CD57+ cell expansion detected by flow cytometry. The clonotype was recovered from a human donor with aplastic anemia. The chain links TRBV15 to TRBJ1-3; the D gene is possibly TRBD1 (5 bases). The specimen sequenced was sorted CD4+, CD8+, or CD8+CD57+ T cells (not recorded which) from PBMCs. The CDR3 region is CATSRDLTVPSGNTIYF. CDR3 in DNA: TGTGCCACCAGCAGAGATCTGACAGTACCCTCTGGAAACACCATATATTTT. The variable domain in full, completed from reference TRBV15 and TRBJ1-3, reads DAMVIQNPRYQVTQFGKPVTLSCSQTLNHNVMYWYQQKSSQAPKLLFHYYDKDFNNEADTPDNFQSRRPNTSFCFLDIRSPGLGDTAMYLCATSRDLTVPSGNTIYFGEGSWLTVV.